These T cell receptor beta chains were read from a single sample in a study of ipilimumab plus nivolumab after autologous stem cell transplantation. Libraries were prepared by immunoSEQ multiplex PCR; TCRdb keeps only in-frame clonotypes and omits some of them. The sample has some 3,100 clones, around three quarters seen once. This material consisted of PBMCs, taken in a trial of ipilimumab plus nivolumab as post-transplant consolidation. These receptors were obtained from a male donor with primary mediastinal lymphoma. CDR3s include the opening cysteine and the closing phenylalanine or tryptophan. Fields, in order: D gene, V gene, J gene, clone size, CDR3 protein, CDR3 DNA. D genes are given only for firm matches. Only some rows state a clone size, as once, few, many or a class for expanded clones.

>TRBD1|TRBV11-2|TRBJ1-3|.
CASSSPRDRDSGNTIYF
TGTGCCAGCAGCTCCCCCCGGGACAGAGACTCTGGAAACACCATATATTTT
>.|TRBV5-6|TRBJ1-5|.
CASSLLAGNQPQHF
TGTGCCAGCAGCTTGTTGGCAGGGAATCAGCCCCAGCATTTT
>.|TRBV5-6|TRBJ1-6|few
CASSLYTPANSPLHF
TGTGCCAGCAGCTTGTATACGCCGGCTAATTCACCCCTCCACTTT
>TRBD1|TRBV6-1|TRBJ1-1|.
CASSEALWQGDEAFF
TGTGCCAGCAGTGAAGCGCTATGGCAGGGGGATGAAGCTTTCTTT
>TRBD2|TRBV10-3|TRBJ2-7|.
CAISYTAGGYEQYF
TGTGCCATCAGTTATACAGCGGGAGGCTACGAGCAGTACTTC
>.|TRBV5-5|TRBJ1-4|.
CASSFRGAGEKLFF
TGTGCCAGCAGCTTCCGGGGGGCCGGGGAAAAACTGTTTTTT
>.|TRBV4-1|TRBJ2-4|few
CASSQDLVAVLAKNIQYF
TGCGCCAGCAGCCAAGATCTTGTCGCGGTACTAGCCAAAAACATTCAGTACTTC
>.|TRBV25-1|TRBJ1-4|medium-sized
CASSGLGDPTNEKLFF
TGTGCCAGCAGTGGGTTGGGTGACCCAACTAATGAAAAACTGTTTTTT
>TRBD1|TRBV29-1|TRBJ1-5|.
CSVTGTGDDQPQHF
TGCAGCGTGACGGGGACAGGGGACGATCAGCCCCAGCATTTT
>.|TRBV19|TRBJ2-3|.
CASSIGQQTTDTQYF
TGTGCCAGTAGTATTGGACAGCAGACCACAGATACGCAGTATTTT